This T cell receptor (beta chain) stems from a study of blood T cell repertoires in COVID-19. Across the study: COVID-19 samples collected from the United States, Italy and Spain covered acute and convalescent phases.

The table came from immunoSEQ multiplex PCR; TCRdb's copy has only in-frame clones and leaves some out. The sample has tens of thousands of clones; over 75% are singletons. The specimen was peripheral blood. This clonotype was obtained from a human donor in a cohort sampled during active COVID-19.

The CDR3 protein is CAYGVEGASTPLHF. The CDR3 nucleotides read TGTGCCTACGGGGTTGAGGGGGCTTCGACACCCCTCCACTTT. The chain uses TRBV5-4 and TRBJ1-6; 7 bases match TRBD1. This CDR3 has 14 residues. With V trimmed by 10 bases and J by 11 bases, 15 bases remained unmatched. Germline V gives CDR1 SGHNT, CDR2 YYREEE (reference sequence).